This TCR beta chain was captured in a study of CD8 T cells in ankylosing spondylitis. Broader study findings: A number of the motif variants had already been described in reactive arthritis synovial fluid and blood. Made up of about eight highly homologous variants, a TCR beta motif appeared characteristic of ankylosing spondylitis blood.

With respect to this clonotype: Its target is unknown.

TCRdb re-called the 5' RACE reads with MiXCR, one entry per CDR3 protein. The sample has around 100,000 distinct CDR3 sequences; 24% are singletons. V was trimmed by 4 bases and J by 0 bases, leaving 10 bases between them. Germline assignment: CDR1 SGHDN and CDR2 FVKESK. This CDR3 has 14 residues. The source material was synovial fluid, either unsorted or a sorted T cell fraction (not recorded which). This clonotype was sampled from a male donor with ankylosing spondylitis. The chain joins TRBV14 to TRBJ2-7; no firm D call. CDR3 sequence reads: CASSRGRPSYEQYF. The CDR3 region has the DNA TGTGCCAGCAGCCGAGGACGCCCCTCCTACGAGCAGTACTTC.